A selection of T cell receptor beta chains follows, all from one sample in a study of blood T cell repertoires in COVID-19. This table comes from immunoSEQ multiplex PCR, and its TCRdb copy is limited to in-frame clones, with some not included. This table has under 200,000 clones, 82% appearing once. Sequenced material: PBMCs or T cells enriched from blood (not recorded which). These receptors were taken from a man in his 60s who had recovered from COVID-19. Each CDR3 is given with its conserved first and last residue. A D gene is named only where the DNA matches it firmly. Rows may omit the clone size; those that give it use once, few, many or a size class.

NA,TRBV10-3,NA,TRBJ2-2,CAISDGGSGTGELFF,TGTGCCATCAGTGATGGGGGGAGCGGCACCGGGGAGCTGTTTTTT
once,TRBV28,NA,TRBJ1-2,CASSSVQEFGYGYTF,TGTGCCAGCAGTTCGGTACAGGAGTTTGGCTATGGCTACACCTTC
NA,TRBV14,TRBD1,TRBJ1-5,CASSPTGIYQPQHF,TGTGCCAGCAGCCCGACAGGGATCTATCAGCCCCAGCATTTT
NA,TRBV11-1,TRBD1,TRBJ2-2,CASTRTGSNTGELFF,TGTGCCAGCACCAGGACAGGTTCGAACACCGGGGAGCTGTTTTTT
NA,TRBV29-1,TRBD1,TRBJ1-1,CSVDVYRGNTEAFF,TGCAGCGTTGATGTGTACAGGGGGAACACTGAAGCTTTCTTT
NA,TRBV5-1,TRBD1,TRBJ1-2,CASSLTTGSSSYTF,TGCGCCAGCAGCTTGACGACAGGGTCCTCTAGCTACACCTTC
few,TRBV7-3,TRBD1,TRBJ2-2,CASSLTGFPNTGELFF,TGTGCCAGCAGCTTGACAGGGTTCCCAAACACCGGGGAGCTGTTTTTT
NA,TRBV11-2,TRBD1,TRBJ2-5,CASSSGQGTPQETQYF,TGTGCCAGCAGCTCCGGACAGGGGACCCCTCAAGAGACCCAGTACTTC
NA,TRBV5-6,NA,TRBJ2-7,CASSYNDYEQYF,TGTGCCAGCAGCTACAATGACTACGAGCAGTACTTC
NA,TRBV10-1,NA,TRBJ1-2,CASSERISGTENYGYTF,TGCGCCAGCAGTGAACGCATATCCGGGACTGAAAACTATGGCTACACCTTC
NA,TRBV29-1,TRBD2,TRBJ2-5,CSVGQAGGRAETQYF,TGCAGCGTTGGGCAGGCGGGAGGAAGAGCAGAGACCCAGTACTTC
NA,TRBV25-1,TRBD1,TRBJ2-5,CASSESWDRSVRETQYF,TGTGCCAGCAGTGAATCATGGGACAGGTCCGTACGAGAGACCCAGTACTTC
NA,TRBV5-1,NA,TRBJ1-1,CASSSGGVREAFF,TGCGCCAGCAGCTCGGGCGGGGTTAGGGAAGCTTTCTTT
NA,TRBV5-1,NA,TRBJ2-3,CASSWEDTQYF,TGCGCCAGTAGTTGGGAGGATACGCAGTATTTT
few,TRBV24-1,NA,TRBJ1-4,CATSDTGRHEKLFF,TGTGCCACCAGTGATACAGGGCGGCATGAAAAACTGTTTTTT
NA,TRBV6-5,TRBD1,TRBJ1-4,CASSLQGAKAKLFF,TGTGCCAGCAGTCTACAGGGGGCTAAAGCGAAACTGTTTTTT
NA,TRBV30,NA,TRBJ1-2,CAWSPTRPSPMGYTF,TGTGCCTGGAGTCCTACTAGACCGTCTCCAATGGGCTACACCTTC
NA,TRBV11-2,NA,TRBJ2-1,CASSSTGSPEQFF,TGTGCCAGCAGCTCTACAGGGTCCCCTGAGCAGTTCTTC
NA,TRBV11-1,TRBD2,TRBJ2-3,CASSLKRGRFTDTQYF,TGTGCCAGCAGCTTAAAGCGGGGGCGATTCACAGATACGCAGTATTTT